A single sample is the source of the 9 T cell receptor beta chains below, sequenced in a study of blood T cell repertoires in COVID-19. Data came from immunoSEQ multiplex PCR; TCRdb stores just in-frame clones and leaves some out. Of more than 200,000 clones detected, over 80% appear once; the ten largest clones hold roughly 2.6%. The sequenced sample was peripheral blood. Source of these receptors: a man younger than 40 with COVID-19, enrolled during active disease.

The chain employs TRBV3-1 (or the pseudogene TRBV3-2) and TRBJ2-7, with 7 positions matching TRBD2. CDR3 length: 16 residues. CDR1 and CDR2 (germline): LGHDT, YNNKEL (reference sequence). The ends lost 1 base at V and 0 bases at J; junction bases unmatched: 6. The CDR3 region has the DNA TGTGCCAGCAGCCAAGTGACTAGCCGTAGCTCCTACGAGCAGTACTTC. It specifies CASSQVTSRSSYEQYF.

The rearrangement links TRBV7-9 to TRBJ1-2; D is perhaps TRBD1 (5 bases). V dropped 2 bases and J dropped 8 bases, with 9 bases sitting between them. CDR1 is SEHNR, CDR2 FQNEAQ, per germline (reference sequence). CDR3 length: 12 amino acids. In nucleotides, the CDR3 is TGTGCCAGCAGCTTACAGGGCGCCGGCTACACCTTC. Amino acids: CASSLQGAGYTF. Full variable domain (rest looked up from reference TRBV7-9 and TRBJ1-2): DTGVSQNPRHKITKRGQNVTFRCDPISEHNRLYWYRQTLGQGPEFLTYFQNEAQLEKSRLLSDRFSAERPKGSFSTLEIQRTEQGDSAMYLCASSLQGAGYTFGSGTRLTVV.

This clone was picked up one time. The rearrangement links TRBV14 to TRBJ1-3; 7 bases agree with TRBD1. CDR1 and CDR2 (germline): SGHDN, FVKESK. Trimming cost V 0 bases and J 0 bases; bases outside gene matches: 20. The CDR3 length is 22 residues. This chain's CDR3 is CASSQDSLHPWDSLFSGNTIYF. The CDR3 DNA is TGTGCCAGCAGCCAAGATAGCCTACACCCCTGGGACAGCCTTTTCTCTGGAAACACCATATATTTT.

The DNA of the CDR3 is TGCGCCAGCAGCTTGGAGGGGCGGTTTACTGAAGCTTTCTTT. Its protein is CASSLEGRFTEAFF. The chain links TRBV5-1 to TRBJ1-1, with a tentative D call TRBD1 (5 bases). V lost 0 bases, J lost 5 bases, and 11 bases lay in between. Germline CDR1 reads SGHRS; CDR2 reads YFSETQ. The CDR3 has 14 residues.

The CDR3 nucleotides read TGTGCCACCAGTGATTCGGACAGGTCCAATCAGCCCCAGCATTTT. Its translation is CATSDSDRSNQPQHF. The chain has TRBV24-1 and TRBJ1-5; 7 bases align to TRBD1. The V and J ends lost 2 bases and 3 bases, in that order; junction bases with no gene match: 3. Germline V gene sequence: CDR1 KGHDR, CDR2 SFDVKD. This CDR3 has 15 residues.

This chain links TRBV11-3 with TRBJ1-1; D is undetermined. This CDR3 contains 13 residues. V lost 2 bases to trimming and J lost 1 base, with 5 bases between them. Germline V lookup: CDR1 SGHNT, CDR2 YENEEA. The CDR3 coding sequence is TGTGCCAGCAGCTTATCAGAGAACACTGAAGCTTTCTTT. It is translated as CASSLSENTEAFF.

The genes are TRBV7-8 and TRBJ2-7; D is unclear. CDR3 length: 15 residues. Per the germline V gene, CDR1 is SGHVS and CDR2 is FQNEAQ. V was cut by 2 bases and J by 4 bases, with 15 bases left in between. CDR3 sequence: CASSLQAGTSYEQYF. The CDR3 DNA is TGTGCCAGCAGCTTACAGGCAGGAACCAGTTACGAGCAGTACTTC.

This clone was seen once. This chain connects TRBV2 to TRBJ1-2, with 9 bases matching TRBD1. Germline V lookup: CDR1 SNHLY, CDR2 FYNNEI. V was clipped by 6 bases and J by 1 base; unmatched bases: 9. This CDR3 comprises 16 residues. The CDR3 DNA follows: TGTGCCAGCAGGGGACAGGGACGGAATTATAACTATGGCTACACCTTC. Protein: CASRGQGRNYNYGYTF.

The CDR3 nucleotides read TGTGCCAGCAGCTCTTGGACAGCCCTATCGTATGAAGCTTTCTTT. Protein sequence: CASSSWTALSYEAFF. The chain combines TRBV5-5 with TRBJ1-1, with D perhaps matching TRBD1 (6 bases). Per germline, CDR1 SGHKS and CDR2 YYEKEE (reference sequence). The CDR3 is 15 amino acids. V dropped 3 bases and J dropped 7 bases, with 19 bases sitting between them. Full variable domain (rest looked up from reference TRBV5-5 and TRBJ1-1): DAGVTQSPTHLIKTRGQQVTLRCSPISGHKSVSWYQQVLGQGPQFIFQYYEKEERGRGNFPDRFSARQFPNYSSELNVNALLLGDSALYLCASSSWTALSYEAFFGQGTRLTVV.